Sequencing of this T cell receptor (beta chain) was carried out in a study of shared clonotypes between healthy human individuals. V was shortened by 8 bases and J by 7 bases, with 21 bases between the two germline ends. Germline V gives CDR1 MNHNY, CDR2 SVGAGI (reference sequence). The length of the CDR3 is 14 residues. When replicate PCRs were run on sorted subsets, they used around 200 ng DNA, approximately 33,000 T cell genomes. Using immunoSEQ multiplex PCR, the repertoire was profiled, and TCRdb retains in-frame clones only, with some absent. Of 1,400,000 or so clones listed, approximately 98.5% are singletons.

The V and J genes are TRBV6-6 and TRBJ2-7, with D perhaps matching TRBD1 or TRBD2 (5 bases each). The sequenced sample consisted of naive CD4+ T cells sorted from blood. Subset reported: CD45RA+ positively selected. This clonotype was sampled from a man younger than 40 in good health. The CDR3 region is CASGSGTVLFEQYF. The CDR3 DNA is TGTGCCAGCGGATCCGGGACGGTCTTGTTTGAGCAGTACTTC.